This TCR beta chain was sequenced for a study of beta chain features in type 1 diabetes (dated by TCRdb to 2016 to 2018). Broadly, across the study: Patients and healthy donors did not differ in mean age, gender distribution, total cell number or subset yield. A total of roughly 100,000,000 sorted cells were examined across all samples, and the number of cells per subset was strongly correlated with RNA yield. The study compared the TCRB repertoires of sorted circulating CD4+ T cell subsets in recently diagnosed type 1 diabetes patients with those in matched healthy donors. Whereas all 28 donors provided naive and central memory subsets, regulatory and stem cell-like memory subsets were isolated from just 8 patients and roughly 8 healthy donors.

The High Capacity cDNA Reverse Transcription Kit was used to reverse transcribe all of the isolated RNA, meaning that expressed TCRB transcripts were what got sequenced. Deep immunoSEQ sequencing was performed on naive, central memory and regulatory T cell samples, with an average of around 3.4 million total reads per sample. After sorted cells were lysed in RLT buffer, RNA was extracted with DNase-treated RNeasy Micro or Mini kits, with the choice depending on cell number. To prevent cross-contamination, every cell subset was processed on its own, while patient and healthy donor samples were processed together. The immunoSEQ multiplex PCR was used to amplify TCRB sequences from cDNA, yielding 87-bp fragments that span the CDR3 region. Amplicons were sequenced on the Illumina HiSeq platform. As for the authors' bioinformatics: Synthetic template baselines were used to correct PCR bias computationally, reads within Hamming distance 2 were collapsed together, and singletons that could not be merged were discarded. By aligning reads against IMGT, V, D and J genes, CDR3 length, and insertions or deletions at six rearrangement sites were assigned. Clonotype counts were normalized to sorted cell number within each subset before computing true diversity and Gini coefficients with the tcR R package. The overlap coefficient, calculated on TCRB nucleotide sequences, was used to measure repertoire sharing. Out-of-frame TCRB sequences from naive cells were analyzed as a proxy for the pre-selection repertoire. What TCRdb holds here is the immuneACCESS table cut down to in-frame rearrangements. Part of the clones is not present; checked against another copy, under half of the missing clones reflect an unresolved V gene, and the others are unexplained. V and J calls and clone size are copied from that table; D and trimming were computed from the DNA. For this sample the table gives 300,000 to 400,000 clones, of which 8% to 13% were detected only once. 0.015% of the sample comes from the top ten.

Each donor gave one peripheral blood draw, roughly 120 mL on average, collected into heparinised tubes. Using a panel that included CD45RO, CCR7, CD25, CD127, CD95 and CD27, naive, central memory, regulatory and stem cell-like memory CD4+ T cells were sorted on a BD FACSAria II. A purity above 95% was achieved for all sorted populations. PBMCs were isolated right away by Lymphoprep density gradient centrifugation and were stained directly, without culture. Samples were stained and sorted in pairs, with one healthy donor and one patient per experiment, so that batch effects were minimized. Broad study findings and their caveats: Sequencing cDNA rather than genomic DNA could over-represent highly expressing activated cells, although activation and CD3 levels did not differ between groups. Patients with type 1 diabetes made fewer insertions and deleted more nucleotides at VDJ recombination sites, implying thymic rearrangement abnormalities. Type 1 diabetes patients showed a moderate but significant shortening of TCRB CDR3 length in all four CD4+ subsets. PCR might favor shorter templates, but patient and control samples were amplified and corrected together, so any skew would affect both groups equally. Naive, central memory and regulatory TCRB repertoires appeared to be more alike among patients than among healthy donors. Because the HLA sub-analyses included only small numbers of individuals, any influence of HLA type on TCRB rearrangement was left unresolved.

As for this clone: Its antigen has not been determined. No per-base quality is available; no much larger clone lies one base away.

Sequencing input: naive CD4+ T cells from blood. In light of the paper, this sample's cell subset or site label describes: true naive CD4+ T cells. This receptor was taken from a woman in her thirties in good health.

In nucleotide form, the sequence is TGCAGTGCGAGGGAGAACTATGGCTACACCTTC. It codes for CSARENYGYTF. The chain joins TRBV20-1 to TRBJ1-2, with the D gene too uncertain to name. V drops 6 bases and J drops 2 bases, leaving 7 bases in between. From the cysteine up to the phenylalanine, the CDR3 has a length of 11 residues. Only CDR3 DNA remains: 33 bases, in frame from the first base. CDR1 and CDR2, looked up from the germline V gene (reference sequence), are DFQATT and SNEGSKA.